Following are 13 T cell receptor beta chains from one sample sequenced in a study of cytomegalovirus exposure and HLA in healthy donors. The data were produced by immunoSEQ multiplex PCR, yet TCRdb's version contains in-frame clones alone and is incomplete. Of 120,000 to 150,000 clones listed, roughly 89% are singletons. Sequencing was performed on PBMCs. The receptors shown here come from a man younger than 35 in good health and CMV-seropositive.

The chain combines TRBV21-1 with TRBJ1-5; the table gives TRBD1 as D, unverified against the DNA. TRBV21-1 is annotated as a pseudogene. This CDR3 comprises 17 residues. CDR3 coding DNA: TGTGCCAGCAGCAAAATTCCCCCAGGGTGCGGCAATCAGCCCCAGCATTTT. It is translated as CASSKIPPGCGNQPQHF.

The chain has TRBV30 and TRBJ1-1; TRBD1 matches at 7 bases. V was clipped by 2 bases and J by 8 bases; unmatched bases: 11. The CDR3 loop spans 14 amino acids. Germline assignment: CDR1 GTSNPN and CDR2 SVGIG (reference sequence). The CDR3 sequence: CAWSLRGPDQEAFF. The CDR3 nucleotides are TGTGCCTGGAGTTTAAGGGGGCCGGATCAGGAAGCTTTCTTT.

V gene TRBV29-1 combines with J gene TRBJ1-2; D is perhaps TRBD1 (5 bases). Germline assignment: CDR1 SQVTM and CDR2 ANQGSEA. Trimming cost V 2 bases and J 1 base, with 8 bases left between them. The CDR3 sequence is 13 residues long. The DNA of the CDR3 is TGCAGCGTTGAACTGACAGTTAACTATGGCTACACCTTC. Encoded protein: CSVELTVNYGYTF. Drawing the rest from reference TRBV29-1 and TRBJ1-2, the complete variable domain is SAVISQKPSRDICQRGTSLTIQCQVDSQVTMMFWYRQQPGQSLTLIATANQGSEATYESGFVIDKFPISRPNLTFSTLTVSNMSPEDSSIYLCSVELTVNYGYTFGSGTRLTVV.

This chain connects TRBV9 to TRBJ2-1; weak D call: TRBD1 (6 bases). This CDR3 comprises 15 residues. The germline CDR1 and CDR2 sequences are SGDLS and YYNGEE. V dropped 1 base and J dropped 7 bases, with 15 bases sitting between them. The CDR3 DNA reads TGTGCCAGCAGCGTACGCCAGGGTAGGGGGAATGAGCAGTTCTTC. This gives the protein CASSVRQGRGNEQFF.

The chain couples TRBV6-5 to TRBJ1-6, with D hard to call. CDR3 length: 13 residues. CDR1 is MNHEY and CDR2 is SVGAGI in the germline V gene. Between the trimmed V and J ends, which lost 3 bases and 8 bases, there was a span of 8 bases. CDR3 in amino acids: CASSYSLDSPLHF. CDR3 nucleotides: TGTGCCAGCAGTTATTCACTCGATTCACCCCTCCACTTT.

The CDR3: CASSGAGVSSYNEQFF. The CDR3 nucleotides are TGCGCCAGCAGCGGAGCGGGGGTCAGCTCCTACAATGAGCAGTTCTTC. This chain links TRBV5-1 with TRBJ2-1; 8 bases line up with TRBD2. Germline lookup yields CDR1 SGHRS and CDR2 YFSETQ. Trimming at V came to 4 bases and at J to 0 bases, leaving 6 bases not matched to a gene. CDR3 size: 16 residues. Variable domain in full (rest from reference TRBV5-1 and TRBJ2-1): KAGVTQTPRYLIKTRGQQVTLSCSPISGHRSVSWYQQTPGQGLQFLFEYFSETQRNKGNFPGRFSGRQFSNSRSEMNVSTLELGDSALYLCASSGAGVSSYNEQFFGPGTRLTVL.

V usage is TRBV7-9 and J usage is TRBJ1-1, with D possibly matching TRBD1 (5 bases). This CDR3 contains 14 residues. Germline-derived CDR1 and CDR2 are SEHNR and FQNEAQ (reference sequence). Deletions cut 5 bases from V and 5 bases from J, with 15 bases between. This chain's CDR3 is CASSPTGTRTEAFF. CDR3 in DNA: TGTGCCAGCAGCCCTACAGGAACTCGGACTGAAGCTTTCTTT. The complete variable domain, with remaining parts taken from reference TRBV7-9 and TRBJ1-1, reads DTGVSQNPRHKITKRGQNVTFRCDPISEHNRLYWYRQTLGQGPEFLTYFQNEAQLEKSRLLSDRFSAERPKGSFSTLEIQRTEQGDSAMYLCASSPTGTRTEAFFGQGTRLTVV.

V gene TRBV7-9 combines with J gene TRBJ1-1, with D tentatively TRBD1 (5 bases). V was pared by 3 bases and J by 1 base, with 9 bases between. This CDR3 is 14 amino acids long. The germline V gene has CDR1 SEHNR and CDR2 FQNEAQ (reference sequence). CDR3 sequence reads: CASSLGRQNTEAFF. CDR3 nucleotide sequence: TGTGCCAGCAGCTTGGGGCGGCAGAACACTGAAGCTTTCTTT.

This clone was seen a few times. This chain joins TRBV6-1 and TRBJ1-1, with TRBD1 identical over 10 bases. Germline assignment: CDR1 MNHNS and CDR2 SASEGT. The V gene end was trimmed by 2 bases and the J gene end by 3 bases; junction bases not matched to a gene: 3. CDR3 size: 15 residues. The CDR3 reads CASSEFGQGDTEAFF. CDR3 bases: TGTGCCAGCAGTGAATTTGGACAGGGGGACACTGAAGCTTTCTTT.

The chain has TRBV5-6 and TRBJ1-2; unclear D gene. CDR1 is SGHDT and CDR2 is YYEEEE in the germline V gene. CDR3 length: 12 amino acids. Trimming shortened V by 0 bases and J by 7 bases, and 7 bases separated the two germline ends. The CDR3 here is CASSLGPSGYTF. The CDR3 DNA is TGTGCCAGCAGCTTGGGGCCGTCTGGCTACACCTTC.

V and J are TRBV29-1 and TRBJ1-2; 7 bases agree with TRBD1. Germline values: CDR1 SQVTM, CDR2 ANQGSEA. J gave up 2 bases and V 4 bases, and 7 bases lay outside the gene matches. This CDR3 is built from 14 residues. CDR3 region: CSVGQGLANYGYTF. The CDR3 DNA reads as TGCAGCGTTGGACAGGGTCTGGCCAACTATGGCTACACCTTC. Filled out from reference TRBV29-1 and TRBJ1-2, the complete variable domain reads SAVISQKPSRDICQRGTSLTIQCQVDSQVTMMFWYRQQPGQSLTLIATANQGSEATYESGFVIDKFPISRPNLTFSTLTVSNMSPEDSSIYLCSVGQGLANYGYTFGSGTRLTVV.

The V gene is TRBV30, the J gene TRBJ1-6; a weak D match, TRBD1 (5 bases). V was cut by 3 bases and J by 8 bases, with 11 bases left in between. The CDR3 totals 13 residues. The germline V gene encodes CDR1 GTSNPN and CDR2 SVGIG (reference sequence). This CDR3 is CAWRPGGDSPLHF. The CDR3 DNA reads as TGTGCCTGGAGGCCTGGAGGGGATTCACCCCTCCACTTT.

The gene calls are TRBV4-2 and TRBJ2-7; a weak D match, TRBD1 (7 bases). V was cut by 0 bases and J by 4 bases, with 16 bases left in between. The CDR3 loop spans 16 amino acids. Germline V gene data show CDR1 as LGHNA and CDR2 as YNFKEQ. The CDR3 bases are TGTGCCAGCAGCCAAGACGGAGGGGACAGACAATACGAGCAGTACTTC. Translating gives CASSQDGGDRQYEQYF.